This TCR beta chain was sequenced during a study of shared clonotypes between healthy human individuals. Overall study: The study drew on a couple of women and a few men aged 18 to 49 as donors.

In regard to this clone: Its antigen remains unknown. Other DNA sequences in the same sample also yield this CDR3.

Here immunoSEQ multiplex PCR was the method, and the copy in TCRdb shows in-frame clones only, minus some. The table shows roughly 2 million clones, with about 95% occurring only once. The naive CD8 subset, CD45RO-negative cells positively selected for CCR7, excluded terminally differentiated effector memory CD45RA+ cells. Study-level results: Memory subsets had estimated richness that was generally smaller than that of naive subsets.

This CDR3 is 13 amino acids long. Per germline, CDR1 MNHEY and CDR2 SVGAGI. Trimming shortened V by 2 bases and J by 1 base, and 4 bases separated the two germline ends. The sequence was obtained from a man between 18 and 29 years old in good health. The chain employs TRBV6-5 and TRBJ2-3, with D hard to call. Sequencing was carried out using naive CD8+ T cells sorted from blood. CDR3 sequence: CASSYAGTDTQYF. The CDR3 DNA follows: TGTGCCAGCAGTTACGCAGGCACAGATACGCAGTATTTT.